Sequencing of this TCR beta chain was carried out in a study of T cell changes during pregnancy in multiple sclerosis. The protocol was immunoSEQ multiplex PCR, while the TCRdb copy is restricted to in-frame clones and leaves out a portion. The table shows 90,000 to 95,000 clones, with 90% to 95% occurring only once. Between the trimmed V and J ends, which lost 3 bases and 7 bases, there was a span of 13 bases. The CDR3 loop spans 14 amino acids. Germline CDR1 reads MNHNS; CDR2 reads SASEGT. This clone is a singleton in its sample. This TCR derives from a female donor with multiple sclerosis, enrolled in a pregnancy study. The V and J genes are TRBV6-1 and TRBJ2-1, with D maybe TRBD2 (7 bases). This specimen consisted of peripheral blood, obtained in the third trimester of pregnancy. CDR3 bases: TGTGCCAGCAGTGAGGGGGGGGACACAAATGAGCAGTTCTTC. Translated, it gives CASSEGGDTNEQFF.